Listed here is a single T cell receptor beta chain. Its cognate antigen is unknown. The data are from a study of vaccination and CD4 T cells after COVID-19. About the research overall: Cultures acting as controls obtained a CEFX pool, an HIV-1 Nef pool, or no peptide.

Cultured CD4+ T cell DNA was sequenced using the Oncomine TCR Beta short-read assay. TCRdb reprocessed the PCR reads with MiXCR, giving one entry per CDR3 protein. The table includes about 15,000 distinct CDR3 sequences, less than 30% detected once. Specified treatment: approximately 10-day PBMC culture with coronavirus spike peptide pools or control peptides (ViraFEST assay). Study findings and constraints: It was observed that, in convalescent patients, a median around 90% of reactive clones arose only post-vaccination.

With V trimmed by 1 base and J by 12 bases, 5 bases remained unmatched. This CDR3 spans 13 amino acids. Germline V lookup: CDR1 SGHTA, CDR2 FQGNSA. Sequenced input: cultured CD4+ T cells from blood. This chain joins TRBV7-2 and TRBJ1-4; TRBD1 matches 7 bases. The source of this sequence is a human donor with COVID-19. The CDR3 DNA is TGTGCCAGCAGCTTAGATAGGGGGCGGGAACTGTTTTTT. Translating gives CASSLDRGRELFF.